This entry lists 14 T cell receptor beta chains sequenced from one sample in a study of regulatory T cells in long-lasting Graves disease (dated by TCRdb to the early 2020s). Library preparation employed multiplex PCR. Instrument on record: Illumina HiSeq 4000. iRepertoire HTBI primers and Arm-PCR amplification of CDR3 regions were used to construct TCR beta libraries. TCRdb handled the public reads itself, with Q25 trimming in fastp and clone calling in MiXCR, and kept productive beta chains. Rows with one shared CDR3 protein collapse into an entry with the most common genes and DNA. The sample table shows about 460,000 distinct CDR3 sequences, and about 20% are seen once. The ten largest clones take up around 14% of the sample. The time point label here, explained by the study, means: persistent/refractory GD, antithyroid drugs over 5 years with positive TRAb. For both TCR sequencing and RNA sequencing, RNA was extracted from PBMCs in TRIzol.

The sample here was peripheral blood mononuclear cells (PBMCs), taken when the disease was refractory, from a patient treated with antithyroid drugs. These receptors were collected from a female donor with Graves disease.

This clonotype showed up many times. The chain combines TRBV29-1 with TRBJ1-2; 8 nucleotides line up with TRBD1. Trimming took 8 bases from V and 6 from J; bases not matched to a gene: 11. The CDR3 contains 13 residues. The germline V gene has CDR1 SQVTM and CDR2 ANQGSEA. This CDR3 is CSFGQGTKDGYTF. The CDR3 coding sequence is TGCAGCTTCGGACAGGGTACCAAGGATGGCTACACCTTC.

This clonotype showed up just a few times. This chain joins TRBV3-1 and TRBJ2-7; no definite D call. This CDR3 region has 15 residues. V was trimmed by 1 base and J by 0 bases, leaving 10 bases between them. Germline V gene sequence: CDR1 LGHDT, CDR2 YNNKEL (reference sequence). CDR3 protein: CASSQGSQNSYEQYF. The CDR3 DNA sequence: TGTGCCAGCAGCCAAGGGAGCCAGAACTCCTACGAGCAGTACTTC.

This clonotype appeared many times. The chain employs TRBV28 and TRBJ2-5; D not certain. Deletions cut 6 bases from V and 4 bases from J, with 12 bases between. The CDR3 consists of 13 residues. Germline CDR1 is MDHEN and CDR2 is SYDVKM. CDR3 bases: TGTGCCAGCAGGGCACCTGAGTTAGAGACCCAGTACTTC. This translates into CASRAPELETQYF.

V is TRBV7-2 and J is TRBJ1-2; no reliable D call. The germline gives CDR1 SGHTA, CDR2 FQGNSA. The CDR3 has 15 amino acids. V was pared by 5 bases and J by 4 bases, with 17 bases between. The CDR3, as DNA: TGTGCCAGCAGCCCCACCGGAAAGGGCTCCTATGGCTACACCTTC. This gives the protein CASSPTGKGSYGYTF. Combining the CDR3 with reference TRBV7-2 and TRBJ1-2 gives the whole variable domain GAGVSQSPSNKVTEKGKDVELRCDPISGHTALYWYRQSLGQGLEFLIYFQGNSAPDKSGLPSDRFSAERTGGSVSTLTIQRTQQEDSAVYLCASSPTGKGSYGYTFGSGTRLTVV.

A remark on this clonotype: This may be a read error, as it is one base from a much larger clone. This sequence joins TRBV10-3 and TRBJ2-5; D may be TRBD2 (5 bases). This CDR3 has 16 residues. Germline loops: CDR1 ENHRY, CDR2 SYGVKD. The CDR3 DNA reads TGTGCCATCAGTGAGTCGTCCCGGGGTTTTCAAGGGACCCAGTACTTC. Translated, it gives CAISESSRGFQGTQYF.

The V call is TRBV30, the J call TRBJ1-4; a possible D gene is TRBD1 (5 bases). The CDR3 covers 14 residues. In germline, CDR1 is GTSNPN, CDR2 SVGIG (reference sequence). The V gene lost 5 bases and the J gene lost 3 bases, with 13 bases spanning the gap. CDR3 bases: TGTGCCTGGTCGATCGGGGGAGCTAATGAAAAACTGTTTTTT. It yields the protein CAWSIGGANEKLFF.

In its sample, this clonotype was seen a few times. The chain recombines TRBV28 with TRBJ1-5; D is possibly TRBD1 (6 bases). Germline CDR1 and CDR2: MDHEN and SYDVKM. V was trimmed by 3 bases and J by 6 bases, leaving 15 bases between them. The CDR3 is made up of 15 amino acids. CDR3 in amino acids: CASSFVGGLGQPQHF. In DNA, the CDR3 is TGTGCCAGCAGTTTCGTTGGGGGGCTGGGTCAGCCCCAGCATTTT.

There are a few counts of this clonotype. V usage is TRBV29-1 and J usage is TRBJ2-1, with 10 bases fitting TRBD1. The CDR3 spans 15 residues. CDR1 is SQVTM, CDR2 ANQGSEA, per germline. J was trimmed by 1 base and V by 5 bases; bases with no gene match: 5. CDR3 DNA: TGCAGCGTTCGAGGACAGGGGGAGTCCTACAATGAGCAGTTCTTC. This encodes CSVRGQGESYNEQFF.

This chain links TRBV20-1 with TRBJ2-7; 9 bases are shared with TRBD2. This CDR3 has 16 residues. V lost 1 base to trimming and J lost 3 bases; unmatched junction nucleotides: 10. CDR1 is DFQATT, CDR2 SNEGSKA, per germline (reference sequence). The CDR3 region is CSARGDSGSLYYEQYF. For the CDR3, the DNA is TGCAGTGCTAGAGGAGATAGCGGGAGCCTCTACTACGAGCAGTACTTC.

This clonotype was detected ten times or more. The chain combines TRBV28 with TRBJ1-4; D is unresolved. V lost 5 bases and J lost 7, with 11 bases in between. The CDR3 covers 13 residues. CDR1 and CDR2 from the germline V gene are MDHEN and SYDVKM. In DNA, the CDR3 is TGTGCCAGCAGTCCAACACCTGTTGAAAAACTGTTTTTT. The encoded protein is CASSPTPVEKLFF.

This clonotype was found many times. The chain joins TRBV28 to TRBJ1-1, with D possibly TRBD1 on 5 matching bases. V was shortened by 4 bases and J by 8 bases, with 14 bases between the two germline ends. Germline V CDR1 and CDR2: MDHEN, SYDVKM. The CDR3 runs 13 residues. For the CDR3, the DNA is TGTGCCAGCAGTTCCCCTCCCCGGGGGGAAGCTTTCTTT. Its protein product is CASSSPPRGEAFF.

This clonotype has a handful of counts. The chain has TRBV14 and TRBJ2-7, with unresolved D. This CDR3 has 13 residues. In germline, CDR1 is SGHDN, CDR2 FVKESK. V was clipped by 5 bases and J by 0 bases, with 8 bases between them. The CDR3 reads CASSEFFSYEQYF. The CDR3 DNA reads TGTGCCAGCAGCGAGTTCTTCTCCTACGAGCAGTACTTC.

This clonotype was recorded many times. The rearrangement joins TRBV11-3 to TRBJ2-7, with unresolved D. The germline CDR1 and CDR2 sequences are SGHNT and YENEEA. CDR3 size: 14 residues. Trimming took 4 bases from V and 6 from J, leaving 16 bases between them. The CDR3 is CASSSPRSKLEQYF. For the CDR3, the DNA is TGTGCCAGCAGCTCCCCCCGCTCCAAACTCGAGCAGTACTTC.

This clonotype showed up just a few times. The chain uses TRBV5-1 and TRBJ1-1; D perhaps matches TRBD1 (5 bases). The V gene lost 4 bases and the J gene lost 5 bases, with 15 bases spanning the gap. Germline V CDR1 and CDR2: SGHRS, YFSETQ. The CDR3 runs 14 residues. The CDR3 loop reads CASSGDARGTEAFF. The CDR3 region has the DNA TGCGCCAGCAGCGGGGACGCCCGAGGGACTGAAGCTTTCTTT.